These 29 T cell receptor beta chains came from one sample sequenced in a study of CD8 T cells in ankylosing spondylitis. TCRdb independently ran MiXCR on the 5' RACE reads; one entry per CDR3 protein. In the table there are about 160,000 distinct CDR3 sequences, around a tenth of which are singletons. Source material: blood, either unsorted or a sorted T cell fraction (not recorded which). These receptors were collected from a female donor with ankylosing spondylitis or in good health (not recorded which).

This chain links TRBV14 with TRBJ1-2; D possibly corresponds to TRBD1 (5 bases). CDR3 size: 13 residues. Trimming removed 5 bases from V and 0 bases from J, with 7 bases in between. Germline V CDR1 and CDR2: SGHDN, FVKESK. This CDR3 reads CASSYRPNYGYTF. CDR3 in DNA: TGTGCCAGCAGCTACAGGCCTAACTATGGCTACACCTTC.

In its sample, this clonotype was seen once. At one of its ends the junction is not consistent with the germline gene, which may arise from a read error. The CDR3 DNA reads TGTGTCAGCAGCCAAGGGAGAACTGAAGCTTTCTTT. It translates to CVSSQGRTEAFF. The rearrangement uses TRBV4-2 and TRBJ1-1; D unresolved. Germline lookup yields CDR1 LGHNA and CDR2 YNFKEQ. The CDR3 length is 12 residues.

This clonotype turned up a few times. Likely a read error: the CDR3 ends without its conserved phenylalanine or tryptophan. No DNA is shown, since the ends of the CDR3 on it are uncertain; the CDR3 is the one TCRdb lists. The rearrangement links TRBV7-9 to TRBJ2-1; the table's TRBD2 call for D was not verified on the DNA. Germline values: CDR1 SEHNR, CDR2 FQNEAQ (reference sequence). The CDR3 is 13 residues long, ends included. The CDR3 reads CASSSKPTSGSFL.

In its sample, this clonotype was seen a few times. The gene calls are TRBV28 and TRBJ2-1; D not certain. The V gene lost 7 bases and the J gene lost 2 bases, with 9 bases spanning the gap. Germline V gives CDR1 MDHEN, CDR2 SYDVKM. The CDR3 has 13 residues. In DNA form, the CDR3 reads TGTGCCAGCATTCCAGTGACCTACAATGAGCAGTTCTTC. This translates into CASIPVTYNEQFF. Complete variable domain (other parts from reference TRBV28 and TRBJ2-1): DVKVTQSSRYLVKRTGEKVFLECVQDMDHENMFWYRQDPGLGLRLIYFSYDVKMKEKGDIPEGYSVSREKKERFSLILESASTNQTSMYLCASIPVTYNEQFFGPGTRLTVL.

The chain carries TRBV19 and TRBJ2-7, with 8 bases that match TRBD2. The CDR3 covers 17 residues. CDR1 LNHDA and CDR2 SQIVND come from the germline V gene (reference sequence). J was trimmed by 3 bases and V by 0 bases; bases with no gene match: 10. The CDR3 loop reads CASSIETGGVGNYEQYF. CDR3 in DNA: TGTGCCAGTAGTATAGAGACGGGGGGGGTCGGGAACTACGAGCAGTACTTC.

This clonotype has ten or more counts. The chain couples TRBV11-2 to TRBJ2-2; 11 positions agree with TRBD2. The CDR3 is 17 residues long. J gave up 4 bases and V 2 bases, and 6 bases lay outside the gene matches. Per the germline V gene, CDR1 is SGHAT and CDR2 is FQNNGV. CDR3 nucleotides: TGTGCCAGCAGCTTAAAGGGGACTAGCGGCATCACCGGGGAGCTGTTTTTT. Translation gives CASSLKGTSGITGELFF.

In this sample, this clonotype turned up a few times. The chain has TRBV28 and TRBJ2-7, with D possibly called TRBD1 or TRBD2 (5 bases each). CDR3 length equals 14 residues. Germline V lookup: CDR1 MDHEN, CDR2 SYDVKM. With 5 bases removed from V and 3 bases from J, the gap between germline ends came to 14 bases. The CDR3 coding sequence is TGTGCCAGCAGTCAATTGGGACGGAGCTACGAGCAGTACTTC. This encodes CASSQLGRSYEQYF.

This sequence joins TRBV5-1 and TRBJ2-1; no firm D call. The CDR3 sequence is 14 residues long. With 0 bases removed from V and 2 bases from J, the gap between germline ends came to 6 bases. Germline CDR1 SGHRS, CDR2 YFSETQ. The CDR3: CASSLASTYNEQFF. DNA for the CDR3: TGCGCCAGCAGCTTGGCTAGTACCTACAATGAGCAGTTCTTC.

The chain carries TRBV5-4 and TRBJ2-1, with TRBD1 as a possible D gene (5 bases). The CDR3 sequence is 14 residues long. V lost 4 bases, J lost 6 bases, and 14 bases lay in between. CDR1 is SGHNT, CDR2 YYREEE, per germline (reference sequence). CDR3 DNA: TGTGCCAGCAGCCCCGAGGACACAGTCAATGAGCAGTTCTTC. Translating it yields CASSPEDTVNEQFF.

This clonotype occurred a few times. The chain joins TRBV4-2 to TRBJ2-3, with D possibly matching TRBD1 (5 bases). V lost 1 base and J lost 4, with 18 bases in between. Germline CDR1 LGHNA, CDR2 YNFKEQ. The CDR3 is 17 amino acids. In DNA form, the CDR3 reads TGTGCCAGCAGCCAAGGGTCCAGGGTCATTCCCGCAGATACGCAGTATTTT. Amino acid sequence: CASSQGSRVIPADTQYF.

CDR3 sequence reads: CASSIGGRGYTF. CDR3 in DNA: TGTGCCAGTAGTATCGGGGGTCGTGGCTACACCTTC. V is TRBV19 and J is TRBJ1-2, with D possibly matching TRBD1 (5 bases). The V and J ends lost 3 bases and 7 bases respectively, with 9 bases between them. The V gene's germline CDR1 is LNHDA and CDR2 SQIVND (reference sequence). The CDR3 sequence is 12 residues long.

The chain employs TRBV7-8 and TRBJ2-1; TRBD2 agrees at 8 bases. Unmatched junction bases numbered 9, after V lost 3 bases and J lost 8 bases. The germline CDR1 and CDR2 sequences are SGHVS and FQNEAQ. The CDR3 spans 15 residues. CDR3 amino acids: CASSLPGRVVDEQFF. CDR3 DNA: TGTGCCAGCAGCTTGCCCGGGAGGGTGGTGGATGAGCAGTTCTTC.

This chain links TRBV4-3 with TRBJ2-1; unclear D gene. V dropped 0 bases and J dropped 5 bases, with 20 bases sitting between them. The CDR3 sequence is 18 residues long. Per the germline V gene, CDR1 is LGHNA and CDR2 is YSLEER. CDR3: CASSQDQGRPRHHNEQFF. The CDR3 nucleotides read TGCGCCAGCAGCCAAGATCAAGGCAGGCCTCGACACCACAATGAGCAGTTCTTC.

In its sample, this clonotype was seen many times. The rearrangement joins TRBV6-1 to TRBJ2-7, with D perhaps matching TRBD1 (5 bases). Trimming pared 1 base from V and 2 bases from J, leaving 6 bases between. CDR1 MNHNS and CDR2 SASEGT come from the germline V gene. The CDR3 consists of 13 residues. The CDR3 bases are TGTGCCAGCAGTGAAGGGACAACCTACGAGCAGTACTTC. It encodes CASSEGTTYEQYF.

This clonotype was seen ten or more times. This chain links TRBV7-9 with TRBJ2-1, with D perhaps matching TRBD2 (6 bases). Germline CDR1 and CDR2: SEHNR and FQNEAQ (reference sequence). V was trimmed by 4 bases and J by 5 bases, leaving 18 bases between them. The length of the CDR3 is 16 residues. The CDR3 nucleotides are TGTGCCAGCAGCTCCCTGGAGGGGTCACAAAACAATGAGCAGTTCTTC. Protein product: CASSSLEGSQNNEQFF. The full variable domain, its missing parts supplied by reference TRBV7-9 and TRBJ2-1, is DTGVSQNPRHKITKRGQNVTFRCDPISEHNRLYWYRQTLGQGPEFLTYFQNEAQLEKSRLLSDRFSAERPKGSFSTLEIQRTEQGDSAMYLCASSSLEGSQNNEQFFGPGTRLTVL.

The rearrangement uses TRBV6-5 and TRBJ1-1; 7 nucleotides agree with TRBD1. The CDR3 totals 12 residues. With V trimmed by 6 bases and J by 8 bases, 6 bases remained unmatched. The germline CDR1 and CDR2 sequences are MNHEY and SVGAGI. The CDR3, as DNA: TGTGCCAGCAGGGCCGGGACAGAGGAAGCTTTCTTT. This sequence encodes CASRAGTEEAFF.

This clonotype was detected many times. The chain recombines TRBV4-3 with TRBJ2-5; 9 bases align to TRBD2. The CDR3 is 14 amino acids. The germline CDR1 and CDR2 sequences are LGHNA and YSLEER. The V gene end was trimmed by 0 bases and the J gene end by 5 bases; junction bases not matched to a gene: 1. CDR3 sequence: CASSQEAGGETQYF. CDR3 nucleotide sequence: TGCGCCAGCAGCCAAGAGGCGGGAGGGGAGACCCAGTACTTC.

The chain joins TRBV12-3 or TRBV12-4 to TRBJ2-6, with 8 bases lining up with TRBD1. V lost 4 bases, J lost 0 bases, and 17 bases stayed unmatched. The CDR3 covers 21 residues. CDR3 residues: CASSSSHRQGLYDSGANVLTF. In DNA form, the CDR3 reads TGTGCCAGCAGTTCTTCCCATCGACAGGGGCTTTATGACTCTGGGGCCAACGTCCTGACTTTC.

This clonotype was seen ten or more times. This chain connects TRBV29-1 to TRBJ2-7; 9 bases map to TRBD2. CDR1 SQVTM and CDR2 ANQGSEA come from the germline V gene. With V trimmed by 3 bases and J by 6 bases, 9 bases remained unmatched. The CDR3 sequence is 14 residues long. The CDR3 is CSVDLDSGSLEQYF. DNA of the CDR3: TGCAGCGTTGATCTGGATAGCGGGAGTCTCGAGCAGTACTTC.

The chain uses TRBV6-5 and TRBJ2-7; 8 nucleotides match TRBD1. This CDR3 has 16 amino acids. Germline lookup yields CDR1 MNHEY and CDR2 SVGAGI. After removal of 0 bases from V and 3 bases from J, the junction contained 7 bases not matched to a gene. The CDR3 DNA follows: TGTGCCAGCAGTTACTCGAGGGACAGGCCTATCTACGAGCAGTACTTC. Its protein is CASSYSRDRPIYEQYF.

The CDR3 reads CASSPGTGGANTEAFF. CDR3 sequence (DNA): TGTGCCAGCAGTCCCGGGACAGGCGGCGCTAACACTGAAGCTTTCTTT. The rearrangement joins TRBV27 to TRBJ1-1; 8 nucleotides match TRBD1. The germline gives CDR1 MNHEY, CDR2 SMNVEV (reference sequence). The ends lost 5 bases at V and 2 bases at J; junction bases unmatched: 10. The CDR3 totals 16 residues.

This clonotype was found a few times. V and J are TRBV3-1 and TRBJ2-7; D is possibly TRBD1 or TRBD2 (5 bases each). In germline, CDR1 is LGHDT, CDR2 YNNKEL (reference sequence). This CDR3 comprises 13 residues. The ends were cut back, 6 bases at V and 6 bases at J, with 15 bases in the middle. The CDR3, as DNA: TGTGCCAGCAGACGGGACCTTTCACTCGAGCAGTACTTC. The encoded protein is CASRRDLSLEQYF.

In its sample, this clonotype was seen a few times. The J gene is TRBJ2-2, the V gene TRBV27; D may be TRBD2 (6 bases). Germline CDR1 MNHEY, CDR2 SMNVEV (reference sequence). The CDR3 loop spans 14 amino acids. The V end lost 7 bases, the J end lost 7 bases, and 16 bases lay between the germline ends. The CDR3 coding sequence is TGTGCCAGCACTCCCCCGGGAGAGGACGGGGAGCTGTTTTTT. Amino acid sequence: CASTPPGEDGELFF.

The chain has TRBV2 and TRBJ2-3, with TRBD2 identical over 13 bases. After removal of 6 bases from V and 5 bases from J, the junction contained 8 bases not matched to a gene. Germline loops: CDR1 SNHLY, CDR2 FYNNEI. The CDR3 length is 16 residues. CDR3 region: CASRALAGGPGDTQYF. In nucleotides, the CDR3 is TGTGCCAGCAGAGCACTAGCGGGAGGGCCGGGAGATACGCAGTATTTT.

There are a few counts of this clonotype. The DNA for the CDR3 is TGTGCCAGCAGCCTGGCTGGGGATGAGACCCAGTACTTC. Protein product: CASSLAGDETQYF. V usage is TRBV7-9 and J usage is TRBJ2-5; D gene ambiguous. The germline gives CDR1 SEHNR, CDR2 FQNEAQ (reference sequence). CDR3 length: 13 amino acids. V was pared by 5 bases and J by 5 bases, with 12 bases between.

This clonotype appeared many times. V is TRBV5-1 and J is TRBJ2-1; D ambiguous. CDR1 is SGHRS, CDR2 YFSETQ, per germline. The CDR3 extends over 13 amino acids. Trimming shortened V by 8 bases and J by 5 bases, and 14 bases separated the two germline ends. The CDR3 spells CASGIAIDNEQFF. CDR3 nucleotides: TGCGCCAGTGGAATAGCCATAGACAATGAGCAGTTCTTC.

The chain has TRBV3-1 and TRBJ1-2, with D perhaps TRBD1 (6 bases). Germline V lookup: CDR1 LGHDT, CDR2 YNNKEL (reference sequence). Trimming left V 1 base short and J 4 bases short, with 22 bases between. The CDR3 consists of 18 residues. The CDR3 DNA reads TGTGCCAGCAGCCAAGGGCCCCCACTTAAGGGGGAAACCTATGGCTACACCTTC. Translated: CASSQGPPLKGETYGYTF. The whole variable domain, filled in from reference TRBV3-1 and TRBJ1-2, reads DTAVSQTPKYLVTQMGNDKSIKCEQNLGHDTMYWYKQDSKKFLKIMFSYNNKELIINETVPNRFSPKSPDKAHLNLHINSLELGDSAVYFCASSQGPPLKGETYGYTFGSGTRLTVV.

This clonotype came up a few times. The chain is built from TRBV9 and TRBJ2-2; 9 bases fit TRBD2. V shed 0 bases, J shed 4 bases, and the junction held 7 bases outside the gene matches. Germline CDR1 and CDR2: SGDLS and YYNGEE. CDR3 size: 17 residues. The CDR3 protein is CASSVGKGLASTGELFF. The CDR3, as DNA: TGTGCCAGCAGCGTAGGAAAGGGACTAGCTAGCACCGGGGAGCTGTTTTTT. The variable domain in full, completed from reference TRBV9 and TRBJ2-2, reads DSGVTQTPKHLITATGQRVTLRCSPRSGDLSVYWYQQSLDQGLQFLIQYYNGEERAKGNILERFSAQQFPDLHSELNLSSLELGDSALYFCASSVGKGLASTGELFFGEGSRLTVL.

In this sample, this clonotype turned up many times. The CDR3 loop is CSVNPRGHEHRYNEAFF. The CDR3 DNA reads TGCAGCGTTAACCCCCGGGGGCACGAACACCGATATAATGAAGCTTTCTTT. J is TRBJ1-1 and V is TRBV29-1; D is possibly TRBD1 (6 bases). CDR3 length equals 17 residues. In germline, CDR1 is SQVTM, CDR2 ANQGSEA. V lost 5 bases and J 7 bases, leaving 29 bases between the germline ends.